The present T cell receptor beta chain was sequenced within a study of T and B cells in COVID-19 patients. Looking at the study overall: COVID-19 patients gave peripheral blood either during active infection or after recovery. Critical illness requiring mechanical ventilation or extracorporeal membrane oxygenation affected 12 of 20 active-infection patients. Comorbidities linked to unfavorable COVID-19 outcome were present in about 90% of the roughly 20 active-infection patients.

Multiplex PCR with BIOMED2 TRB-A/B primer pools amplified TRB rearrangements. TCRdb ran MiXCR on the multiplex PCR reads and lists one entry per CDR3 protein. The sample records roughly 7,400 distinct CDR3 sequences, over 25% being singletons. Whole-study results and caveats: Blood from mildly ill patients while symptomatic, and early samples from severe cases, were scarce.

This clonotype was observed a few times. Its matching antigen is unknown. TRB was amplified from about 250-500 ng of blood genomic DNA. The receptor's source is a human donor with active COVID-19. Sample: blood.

CDR3 residues: CAIMPRGDTGELFF. The CDR3 nucleotides read TGTGCCATCATGCCACGGGGTGACACCGGGGAGCTGTTTTTT. The chain links TRBV10-3 to TRBJ2-2; tentatively, D is TRBD2 (5 bases). V lost 7 bases and J 3 bases, leaving 12 bases between the germline ends. The germline V gene has CDR1 ENHRY and CDR2 SYGVKD. This CDR3 has 14 residues.